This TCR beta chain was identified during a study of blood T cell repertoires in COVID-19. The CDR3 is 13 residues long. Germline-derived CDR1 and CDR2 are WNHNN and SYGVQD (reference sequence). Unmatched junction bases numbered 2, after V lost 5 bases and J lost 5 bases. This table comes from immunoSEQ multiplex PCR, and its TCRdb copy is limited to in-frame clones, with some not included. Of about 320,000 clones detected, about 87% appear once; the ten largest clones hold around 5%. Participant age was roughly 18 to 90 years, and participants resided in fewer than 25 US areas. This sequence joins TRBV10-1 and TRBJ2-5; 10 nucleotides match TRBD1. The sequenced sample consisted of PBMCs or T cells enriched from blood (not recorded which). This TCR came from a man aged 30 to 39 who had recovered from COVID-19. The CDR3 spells CASSWTGGETQYF. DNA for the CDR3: TGCGCCAGCAGTTGGACAGGGGGTGAGACCCAGTACTTC.